A single sample gave rise to the 31 T cell receptor beta chains below, sequenced in a study of PD-1 blockade in classical Hodgkin lymphoma. Regarding time point: cycle 4 day 1 (C4D1), after six to seven weeks of nivolumab. Autologous stem cell transplantation was followed by relapse in every patient, and brentuximab vedotin exposure varied. Researchers report purifying CD4+ T cells from thawed PBMCs by magnetic negative selection. Produced via immunoSEQ multiplex PCR; TCRdb's table is partial and in-frame only. The table records 25,000 to 35,000 clones, approximately 80% of them present only once. Sequencing was performed on CD4+ T cells from blood, taken before the fourth cycle of nivolumab. The origin of the receptors is a human donor with classical Hodgkin lymphoma.

The chain carries TRBV7-8 and TRBJ2-5, with TRBD1 matching over 8 bases. The CDR3 consists of 16 residues. The V gene's germline CDR1 is SGHVS and CDR2 FQNEAQ. Germline trimming cut 5 bases from V and 5 bases from J; bases unmatched to any gene: 13. Here the CDR3 DNA reads TGTGCCAGCAGCCAAGGCCTCAGGGGGCTTGGGGAGACCCAGTACTTC. Translation: CASSQGLRGLGETQYF.

The chain combines TRBV7-9 with TRBJ2-7; D is perhaps TRBD1 (6 bases). The CDR3 is made up of 14 amino acids. V was cut by 5 bases and J by 0 bases, with 11 bases left in between. Per germline, CDR1 SEHNR and CDR2 FQNEAQ (reference sequence). The CDR3 region is CASSTQQGSYEQYF. CDR3 in DNA: TGTGCCAGCAGCACCCAACAGGGCTCCTACGAGCAGTACTTC. Variable domain in full (rest from reference TRBV7-9 and TRBJ2-7): DTGVSQNPRHKITKRGQNVTFRCDPISEHNRLYWYRQTLGQGPEFLTYFQNEAQLEKSRLLSDRFSAERPKGSFSTLEIQRTEQGDSAMYLCASSTQQGSYEQYFGPGTRLTVT.

V usage is TRBV6-5 and J usage is TRBJ2-5, with 7 bases identical to TRBD2. The junction had 5 bases not matched to a gene; V was cut back by 6 bases and J by 1 base. The CDR3 is made up of 14 amino acids. Germline CDR1 reads MNHEY; CDR2 reads SVGAGI. The CDR3 nucleotides are TGTGCCAGCAGGGTAGCGGGCGCCCAAGAGACCCAGTACTTC. Translated, it gives CASRVAGAQETQYF.

The chain couples TRBV6-1 to TRBJ1-1; possibly TRBD1 for D (6 bases). Germline CDR1 MNHNS, CDR2 SASEGT. The ends were cut back, 4 bases at V and 6 bases at J, with 15 bases in the middle. This CDR3 is 14 amino acids long. DNA of the CDR3: TGTGCCAGCAGTGGAAGGGGGGGGAGGGCTGAAGCTTTCTTT. Translation gives CASSGRGGRAEAFF.

The rearrangement uses TRBV7-8 and TRBJ1-3; D uncertain. The CDR3 is 15 amino acids. V was shortened by 6 bases and J by 0 bases, with 12 bases between the two germline ends. Germline CDR1 is SGHVS and CDR2 is FQNEAQ. For the CDR3, the DNA is TGTGCCAGCAGACCTTTGGCACACTCTGGAAACACCATATATTTT. It translates to CASRPLAHSGNTIYF.

This chain joins TRBV4-3 and TRBJ1-4; D might be TRBD1 (6 bases). The CDR3 totals 16 residues. CDR1 is LGHNA and CDR2 is YSLEER in the germline V gene. Trimming shortened V by 0 bases and J by 5 bases, and 13 bases separated the two germline ends. In DNA, the CDR3 is TGCGCCAGCAGCCAAGATCGGGGGCAGTCAAATGAAAAACTGTTTTTT. It translates to CASSQDRGQSNEKLFF.

The chain uses TRBV19 and TRBJ2-7, with TRBD1 as a possible D gene (6 bases). Trimming pared 4 bases from V and 5 bases from J, leaving 12 bases between. Germline V gives CDR1 LNHDA, CDR2 SQIVND (reference sequence). CDR3 size: 13 residues. CDR3 coding DNA: TGTGCCAGTAGTACTAACAGGGACCACGAGCAGTACTTC. Translated: CASSTNRDHEQYF.

The CDR3 loop reads CASRLTGFMNTEAFF. CDR3 coding DNA: TGTGCCAGCAGACTCACCGGATTCATGAACACTGAAGCTTTCTTT. The chain combines TRBV6-5 with TRBJ1-1; D is uncertain. This CDR3 contains 15 residues. Between the trimmed V and J ends, which lost 6 bases and 0 bases, there was a span of 14 bases. Germline V gives CDR1 MNHEY, CDR2 SVGAGI.

This chain links TRBV4-3 with TRBJ2-3; perhaps TRBD1 as D (6 bases). CDR1 LGHNA and CDR2 YSLEER come from the germline V gene. The CDR3 contains 16 residues. V was clipped by 4 bases and J by 2 bases, with 16 bases between them. This CDR3 is CASSREGTSNTDTQYF. In DNA, the CDR3 is TGCGCCAGCAGCCGCGAGGGGACATCCAACACAGATACGCAGTATTTT.

V is TRBV7-2 and J is TRBJ1-1, with 8 nucleotides matching TRBD1. Trimming at V came to 1 base and at J to 4 bases, leaving 5 bases not matched to a gene. The CDR3 runs to 15 residues. Germline CDR1 is SGHTA and CDR2 is FQGNSA. CDR3 region: CASSLVSTGGTEAFF. As DNA, the CDR3 is TGTGCCAGCAGCTTAGTGTCCACAGGGGGCACTGAAGCTTTCTTT.

This clone was seen more than once but under ten times. This chain links TRBV6-1 with TRBJ1-2, with no clear D. This CDR3 has 12 amino acids. V shed 1 base and J shed 8 bases, with 8 bases lying between them. From germline, CDR1 is MNHNS and CDR2 SASEGT. CDR3 DNA sequence: TGTGCCAGCAGTGAAGGGGGAGAGGGCTACACCTTC. This sequence encodes CASSEGGEGYTF.

The rearrangement links TRBV18 to TRBJ1-1; 8 nucleotides align to TRBD1. V lost 5 bases and J lost 10; bases outside the gene matches: 15. The CDR3 has 15 residues. Germline-derived CDR1 and CDR2 are KGHSH and LQKENI. CDR3 loop: CASSEYAEFTGGAFF. The CDR3 bases are TGTGCCAGCTCAGAATACGCCGAATTTACAGGGGGAGCTTTCTTT.

This clone was picked up one time. V and J are TRBV11-1 and TRBJ2-1; D is unresolved. The V and J ends lost 1 base and 0 bases respectively, with 7 bases between them. The CDR3 totals 15 residues. Germline CDR1 SGHAT, CDR2 FQDESV (reference sequence). CDR3 residues: CASSLGLTSYNEQFF. The CDR3 coding sequence is TGTGCCAGCAGCTTAGGACTTACCTCCTACAATGAGCAGTTCTTC.

V and J are TRBV18 and TRBJ1-2; no definite D call. V lost 3 bases to trimming and J lost 4 bases, with 9 bases between them. The germline V gene has CDR1 KGHSH and CDR2 LQKENI. The CDR3 has 13 amino acids. Here the CDR3 DNA reads TGTGCCAGCTCACCTGAGGTTGGCTATGGCTACACCTTC. Translation gives CASSPEVGYGYTF.

The rearrangement links TRBV5-5 to TRBJ2-7; unclear D gene. This CDR3 region has 13 residues. Trimming left V 0 bases short and J 1 base short, with 5 bases between. Germline CDR1 and CDR2: SGHKS and YYEKEE (reference sequence). Here the CDR3 reads CASSLVGSYEQYF. The CDR3 DNA sequence: TGTGCCAGCAGCTTGGTCGGTTCCTACGAGCAGTACTTC.

The chain carries TRBV11-2 and TRBJ1-2; 7 bases fit TRBD1. The CDR3 runs to 19 residues. With V trimmed by 3 bases and J by 5 bases, 21 bases remained unmatched. Germline V gives CDR1 SGHAT, CDR2 FQNNGV. CDR3 sequence (DNA): TGTGCCAGCAGCTTCGGCCGGGGGTCTCCAGGGGGAGGGCCATATGGCTACACCTTC. It specifies CASSFGRGSPGGGPYGYTF.

The chain uses TRBV5-1 and TRBJ2-2; D is ambiguous. This CDR3 spans 13 amino acids. Trimming shortened V by 2 bases and J by 4 bases, and 6 bases separated the two germline ends. Germline values: CDR1 SGHRS, CDR2 YFSETQ. CDR3: CASSLRVTGELFF. CDR3 DNA: TGCGCCAGCAGCTTAAGGGTCACCGGGGAGCTGTTTTTT.

The chain uses TRBV6-5 and TRBJ1-2, with D perhaps matching TRBD1 (5 bases). V was pared by 0 bases and J by 8 bases, with 10 bases between. CDR3 length equals 13 residues. Per the germline V gene, CDR1 is MNHEY and CDR2 is SVGAGI. The CDR3 sequence is CASSYSGEGGYTF. The DNA of the CDR3 is TGTGCCAGCAGTTACTCGGGGGAGGGAGGCTACACCTTC.

This sequence joins TRBV23-1 and TRBJ2-7, with 10 bases lining up with TRBD1. TRBV23-1 is placed among ORFs of uncertain function. V lost 2 bases, J lost 6 bases, and 7 bases stayed unmatched. CDR3 length: 15 amino acids. CDR3 coding DNA: TGCGCCAGCAGTCAACCAGACAGGGGGCCGGTCGAGCAGTACTTC. Translated: CASSQPDRGPVEQYF.

This clone appeared a few times. This chain uses TRBV7-2 with TRBJ2-5; 8 bases align to TRBD2. V lost 5 bases and J lost 4; bases outside the gene matches: 9. The germline V gene encodes CDR1 SGHTA and CDR2 FQGNSA. The CDR3 is 15 residues long. In DNA form, the CDR3 reads TGTGCCAGCAGCCTGCGTCCAGCGGGGGTAGAGACCCAGTACTTC. Its translation: CASSLRPAGVETQYF.

The J gene is TRBJ2-1, the V gene TRBV2; TRBD2 aligns across 15 bases. Germline values: CDR1 SNHLY, CDR2 FYNNEI. There are 12 residues in the CDR3. With 8 bases clipped from V and 10 bases from J, the junction kept 0 bases outside the gene matches. The CDR3 DNA reads as TGTGCCAGCGGACTAGCGGGGGGGGAGCAGTTCTTC. Its translation: CASGLAGGEQFF.

The rearrangement joins TRBV19 to TRBJ1-5, with D unresolved. CDR1 is LNHDA and CDR2 is SQIVND in the germline V gene (reference sequence). The CDR3 sequence is 15 residues long. The V gene lost 3 bases and the J gene lost 1 base, with 10 bases spanning the gap. The CDR3 protein is CASSIFAQSNQPQHF. In DNA, the CDR3 is TGTGCCAGTAGTATCTTTGCACAGAGCAATCAGCCCCAGCATTTT.

The V and J genes are TRBV4-3 and TRBJ1-1, with 10 bases fitting TRBD1. The CDR3 extends over 15 amino acids. Unmatched junction bases numbered 10, after V lost 4 bases and J lost 8 bases. CDR1 and CDR2 (germline): LGHNA, YSLEER. CDR3 in DNA: TGCGCCAGCAGCCGCCGACAGGGGGCTGGCGGGGAAGCTTTCTTT. Encoded protein: CASSRRQGAGGEAFF.

The chain combines TRBV5-1 with TRBJ2-3; 7 bases fit TRBD2. The CDR3 length is 16 residues. Germline CDR1 is SGHRS and CDR2 is YFSETQ. V lost 2 bases and J lost 5; bases outside the gene matches: 11. DNA of the CDR3: TGCGCCAGCAGCTTCCTAACTAGCGATCGTGGAGATACGCAGTATTTT. Protein product: CASSFLTSDRGDTQYF.

The chain links TRBV7-9 to TRBJ2-3; D perhaps matches TRBD2 (5 bases). Germline V gene sequence: CDR1 SEHNR, CDR2 FQNEAQ (reference sequence). Trimming stripped 3 bases from V and 1 base from J, with 5 bases between. The length of the CDR3 is 13 residues. CDR3 residues: CASSLEGTDTQYF. The DNA of the CDR3 is TGTGCCAGCAGCTTGGAGGGCACAGATACGCAGTATTTT. Drawing the rest from reference TRBV7-9 and TRBJ2-3, the complete variable domain is DTGVSQNPRHKITKRGQNVTFRCDPISEHNRLYWYRQTLGQGPEFLTYFQNEAQLEKSRLLSDRFSAERPKGSFSTLEIQRTEQGDSAMYLCASSLEGTDTQYFGPGTRLTVL.

The genes are TRBV6-5 and TRBJ2-3, with D maybe TRBD1 (5 bases). Trimming cost V 0 bases and J 3 bases, with 10 bases left between them. This CDR3 is built from 15 residues. Germline CDR1 reads MNHEY; CDR2 reads SVGAGI. The CDR3 loop is CASSYSRQGTDTQYF. The CDR3, as DNA: TGTGCCAGCAGTTACTCGCGGCAGGGTACAGATACGCAGTATTTT.

The gene calls are TRBV7-2 and TRBJ1-1; D is possibly TRBD1 (6 bases). The length of the CDR3 is 14 residues. Germline V gene data show CDR1 as SGHTA and CDR2 as FQGNSA. The germline V and J ends were trimmed by 5 bases and 2 bases, with 12 bases remaining between them. The CDR3 region is CASSPDRRNTEAFF. The CDR3 DNA reads TGTGCCAGCAGCCCCGACAGGAGAAACACTGAAGCTTTCTTT.

V usage is TRBV29-1 and J usage is TRBJ2-5; D assignment may be TRBD1 or TRBD2 (5 bases each). Germline V gives CDR1 SQVTM, CDR2 ANQGSEA. This CDR3 contains 13 residues. Trimming left V 7 bases short and J 5 bases short, with 17 bases between. CDR3 region: CSASGGGSETQYF. In DNA, the CDR3 is TGCAGCGCTTCGGGTGGGGGTTCGGAGACCCAGTACTTC.

This chain connects TRBV10-3 to TRBJ2-3, with 9 bases fitting TRBD2. The V and J ends lost 4 bases and 2 bases, in that order; junction bases with no gene match: 4. Germline values: CDR1 ENHRY, CDR2 SYGVKD. The CDR3 covers 15 residues. CDR3 DNA: TGTGCCATCAGTGGTCCTAGCGGGACCACAGATACGCAGTATTTT. Translation: CAISGPSGTTDTQYF.

The V and J genes are TRBV5-4 and TRBJ2-2; no definite D call. This CDR3 is 13 amino acids long. The V gene lost 0 bases and the J gene lost 1 base, with 1 base spanning the gap. Germline values: CDR1 SGHNT, CDR2 YYREEE (reference sequence). The chain's CDR3 is CASSLGNTGELFF. The CDR3 DNA sequence: TGTGCCAGCAGCTTGGGGAACACCGGGGAGCTGTTTTTT. Together with reference TRBV5-4 and TRBJ2-2, the CDR3 gives the full variable domain: ETGVTQSPTHLIKTRGQQVTLRCSSQSGHNTVSWYQQALGQGPQFIFQYYREEENGRGNFPPRFSGLQFPNYSSELNVNALELDDSALYLCASSLGNTGELFFGEGSRLTVL.

The V gene is TRBV18, the J gene TRBJ1-4; 10 positions agree with TRBD1. Germline V gene data show CDR1 as KGHSH and CDR2 as LQKENI. CDR3 length equals 14 residues. Trimming at V came to 3 bases and at J to 8 bases, leaving 3 bases not matched to a gene. The CDR3 sequence is CASSPGTGAEKLFF. As DNA, the CDR3 is TGTGCCAGCTCACCCGGGACAGGGGCCGAAAAACTGTTTTTT.